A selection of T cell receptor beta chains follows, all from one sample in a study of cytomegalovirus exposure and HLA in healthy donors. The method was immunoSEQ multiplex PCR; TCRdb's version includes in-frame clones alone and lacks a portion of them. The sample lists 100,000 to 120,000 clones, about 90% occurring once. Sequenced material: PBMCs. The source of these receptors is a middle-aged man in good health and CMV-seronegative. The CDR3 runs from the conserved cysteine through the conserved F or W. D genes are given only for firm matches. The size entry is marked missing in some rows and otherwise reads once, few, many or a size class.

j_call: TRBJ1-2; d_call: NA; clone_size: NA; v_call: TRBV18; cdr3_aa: CASSPLSKPNYGYTF; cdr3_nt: TGTGCCAGCTCACCCCTGTCGAAGCCTAACTATGGCTACACCTTC
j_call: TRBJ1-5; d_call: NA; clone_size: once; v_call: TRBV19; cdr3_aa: CASTWTDKGQPQHF; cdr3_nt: TGTGCCAGTACATGGACGGACAAAGGACAGCCCCAGCATTTT
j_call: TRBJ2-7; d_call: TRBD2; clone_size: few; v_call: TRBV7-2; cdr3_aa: CASSSTSGGPYEQYF; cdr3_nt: TGTGCCAGCAGCTCGACTAGCGGGGGACCCTACGAGCAGTACTTC
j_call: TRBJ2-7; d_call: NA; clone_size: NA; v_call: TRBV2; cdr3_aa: CASSESWPTYEQYF; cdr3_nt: TGTGCCAGCAGTGAAAGTTGGCCCACCTACGAGCAGTACTTC
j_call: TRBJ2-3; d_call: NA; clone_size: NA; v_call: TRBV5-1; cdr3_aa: CASRYAPESTDTQYF; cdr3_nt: TGCGCCAGCAGGTATGCCCCAGAAAGCACAGATACGCAGTATTTT
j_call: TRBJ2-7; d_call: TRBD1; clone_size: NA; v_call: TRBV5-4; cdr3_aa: CASSPKTPGQGAGEQYF; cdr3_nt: TGTGCCAGCAGCCCTAAAACCCCGGGACAGGGGGCGGGTGAGCAGTACTTC
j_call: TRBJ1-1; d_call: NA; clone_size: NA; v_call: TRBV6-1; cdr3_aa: CASSATGTTEAFF; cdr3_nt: TGTGCCAGCAGCGCCACAGGGACCACTGAAGCTTTCTTT
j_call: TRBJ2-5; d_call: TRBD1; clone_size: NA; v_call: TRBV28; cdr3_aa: CASSAQGAYETQYF; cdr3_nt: TGTGCCAGCAGTGCTCAGGGGGCGTATGAGACCCAGTACTTC
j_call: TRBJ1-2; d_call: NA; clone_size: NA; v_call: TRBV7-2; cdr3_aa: CASSSQTGPSNYGYTF; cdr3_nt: TGTGCCAGCAGCTCCCAGACAGGTCCCTCTAACTATGGCTACACCTTC
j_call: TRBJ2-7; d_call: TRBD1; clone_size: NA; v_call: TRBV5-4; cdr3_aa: CASSWDRVYEQYF; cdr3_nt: TGTGCCAGCAGCTGGGACAGGGTCTACGAGCAGTACTTC
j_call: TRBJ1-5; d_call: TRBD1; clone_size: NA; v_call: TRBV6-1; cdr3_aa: CASSPDRASNQPQHF; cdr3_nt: TGTGCCAGCAGCCCGGACAGGGCTAGCAATCAGCCCCAGCATTTT